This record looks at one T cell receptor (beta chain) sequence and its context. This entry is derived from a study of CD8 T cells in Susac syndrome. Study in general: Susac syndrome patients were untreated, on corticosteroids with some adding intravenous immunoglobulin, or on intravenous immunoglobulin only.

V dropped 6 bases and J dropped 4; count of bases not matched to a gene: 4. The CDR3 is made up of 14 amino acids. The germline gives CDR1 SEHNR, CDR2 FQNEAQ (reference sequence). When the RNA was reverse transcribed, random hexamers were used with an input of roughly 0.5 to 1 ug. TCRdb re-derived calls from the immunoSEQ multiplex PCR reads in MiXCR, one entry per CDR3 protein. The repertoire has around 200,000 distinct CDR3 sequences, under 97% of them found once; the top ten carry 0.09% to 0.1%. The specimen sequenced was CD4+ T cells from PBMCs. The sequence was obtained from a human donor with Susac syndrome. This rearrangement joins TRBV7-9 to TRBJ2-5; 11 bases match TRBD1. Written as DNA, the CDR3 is TGTGCCAGCAGACGGGGGACAGGGGGAGAGACCCAGTACTTC. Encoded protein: CASRRGTGGETQYF.